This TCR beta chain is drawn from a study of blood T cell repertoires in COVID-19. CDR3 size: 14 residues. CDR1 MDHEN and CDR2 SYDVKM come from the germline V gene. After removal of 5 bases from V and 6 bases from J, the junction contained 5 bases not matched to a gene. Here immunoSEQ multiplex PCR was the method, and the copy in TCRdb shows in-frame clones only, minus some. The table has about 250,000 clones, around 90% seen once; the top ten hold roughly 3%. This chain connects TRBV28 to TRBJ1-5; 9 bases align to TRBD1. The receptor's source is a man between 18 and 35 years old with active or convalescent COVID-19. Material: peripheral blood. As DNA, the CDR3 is TGTGCCAGCAGTCCCCCGACAGGGGGTCAGCCCCAGCATTTT. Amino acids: CASSPPTGGQPQHF.